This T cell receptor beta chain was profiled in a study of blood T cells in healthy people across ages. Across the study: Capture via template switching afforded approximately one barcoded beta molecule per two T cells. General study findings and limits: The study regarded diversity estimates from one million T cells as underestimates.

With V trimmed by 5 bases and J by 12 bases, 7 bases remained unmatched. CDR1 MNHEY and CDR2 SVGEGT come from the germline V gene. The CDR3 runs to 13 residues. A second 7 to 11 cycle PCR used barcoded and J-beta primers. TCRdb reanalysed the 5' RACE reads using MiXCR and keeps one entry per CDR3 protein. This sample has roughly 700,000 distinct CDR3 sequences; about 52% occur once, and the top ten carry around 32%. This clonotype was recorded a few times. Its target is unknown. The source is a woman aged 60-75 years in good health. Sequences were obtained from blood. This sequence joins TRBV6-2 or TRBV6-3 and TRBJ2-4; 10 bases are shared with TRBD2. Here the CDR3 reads CASSPGTSVNQYF. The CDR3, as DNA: TGTGCCAGCAGTCCAGGGACTAGCGTAAATCAGTACTTC.